In this sample, the clone carrying this T cell receptor (beta chain) turned up a few times. Its antigen is unknown. Germline V gene sequence: CDR1 SGHRS, CDR2 YFSETQ. V shed 4 bases and J 6 bases; nucleotides not matched to a gene: 4. The CDR3 loop spans 13 amino acids. CD4+ cells of the naive, central memory, regulatory and stem cell-like memory types were sorted via CD45RO/CCR7/CD25/CD127/CD95/CD27. The source of the sample is a study of beta chain features in type 1 diabetes. Study-wide results and limits: Shorter TCRB CDR3s, moderately but significantly so, were found in Type 1 diabetes patients in all four CD4+ subsets.

Every isolated RNA sample was fully reverse transcribed, so sequencing captured expressed TCRB transcripts. Libraries were prepared by immunoSEQ multiplex PCR; TCRdb keeps only in-frame clonotypes and omits some of them. The sample consists of about 160,000 clones, 7.5% to 9.5% of them appearing once. The sample was central memory CD4+ T cells from blood. This receptor was identified in a young woman with type 1 diabetes. The chain has TRBV5-1 and TRBJ1-2; 9 bases line up with TRBD1. As DNA, the CDR3 is TGCGCCAGCAGCCTCGGACAGGGGAATGGCTACACCTTC. This translates into CASSLGQGNGYTF.